A single sample gave rise to the 26 T cell receptor beta chains below, sequenced in a study of radiotherapy plus CTLA-4 blockade in lung cancer. The protocol was immunoSEQ multiplex PCR, while the TCRdb copy is restricted to in-frame clones and leaves out a portion. The data hold roughly 120,000 clones, with about 83% observed a single time. The source material was peripheral blood, sampled from a patient treated with radiotherapy plus ipilimumab. These TCRs come from a human donor with non-small cell lung cancer who had a partial response to radiotherapy plus ipilimumab.

The rearrangement joins TRBV18 to TRBJ2-1; 7 nucleotides align to TRBD2. V lost 3 bases and J lost 6; bases outside the gene matches: 11. Looked up from germline, CDR1 is KGHSH and CDR2 is LQKENI. The CDR3 has 16 amino acids. The CDR3 coding sequence is TGTGCCAGCTCACCCAGAGTAGCGGGTTCTCTCAATGAGCAGTTCTTC. This codes for CASSPRVAGSLNEQFF.

The chain links TRBV18 to TRBJ2-1; no firm D call. Trimming stripped 8 bases from V and 0 bases from J, with 20 bases between. The CDR3 loop spans 17 amino acids. CDR1 is KGHSH, CDR2 LQKENI, per germline. This chain's CDR3 is CASKTGSRPSSYNEQFF. Written as DNA, the CDR3 is TGTGCCAGCAAAACCGGGTCTAGGCCGAGCTCCTACAATGAGCAGTTCTTC.

The chain has TRBV25-1 and TRBJ1-5; 7 bases are shared with TRBD1. The CDR3 contains 13 residues. J gave up 8 bases and V 3 bases, and 4 bases lay outside the gene matches. Germline CDR1 MGHDK, CDR2 SYGVNS. CDR3 loop: CASSDTTGKPQHF. The CDR3 region has the DNA TGTGCCAGCAGTGATACGACAGGGAAGCCCCAGCATTTT.

This clone occurred many times. The chain carries TRBV15 and TRBJ2-7; D perhaps matches TRBD2 (5 bases). V was pared by 2 bases and J by 8 bases, with 13 bases between. CDR1 LNHNV and CDR2 YYDKDF come from the germline V gene (reference sequence). This CDR3 is 13 amino acids long. This chain's CDR3 is CATSRTEEGKQYV. CDR3 nucleotide sequence: TGTGCCACCAGCAGAACCGAAGAGGGAAAGCAGTACGTC.

The gene calls are TRBV4-2 and TRBJ1-5, with a weak D call TRBD1 (6 bases). Germline CDR1 and CDR2: LGHNA and YNFKEQ. Trimming took 1 base from V and 5 from J, leaving 12 bases between them. The CDR3 has 15 amino acids. This chain's CDR3 is CASSQVGGADQPQHF. CDR3 DNA: TGTGCCAGCAGCCAAGTAGGGGGGGCAGATCAGCCCCAGCATTTT.

A few counts support this clone. This chain links TRBV2 with TRBJ2-1; 9 bases agree with TRBD2. CDR3 size: 14 residues. V lost 4 bases, J lost 9 bases, and 7 bases stayed unmatched. Germline V gene lookup returns CDR1 SNHLY and CDR2 FYNNEI. The CDR3 DNA reads as TGTGCCAGCAGTGCGGGACTAGCATTCAGTGAGCAGTTCTTC. Residues: CASSAGLAFSEQFF.

This clone was seen only once. V and J are TRBV19 and TRBJ2-1; D is ambiguous. V lost 0 bases, J lost 8 bases, and 14 bases lay in between. The CDR3 has 15 residues. Germline V gene sequence: CDR1 LNHDA, CDR2 SQIVND (reference sequence). The CDR3 loop is CASSIDWQELDEQFF. The CDR3 region has the DNA TGTGCCAGTAGTATAGATTGGCAGGAACTCGATGAGCAGTTCTTC.

This clone was seen once. An end of the junction differs from the germline gene, which may be a read error. The chain links TRBV6-5 to TRBJ2-2; possible D gene TRBD2, 6 bases. CDR1 and CDR2 from the germline V gene are MNHEY and SVGAGI. The CDR3 runs to 15 residues. The CDR3 region is CASSYDHSNTGGLFF. DNA of the CDR3: TGTGCCAGCAGTTACGATCATTCGAACACCGGGGGGCTGTTTTTT.

J is TRBJ2-1 and V is TRBV9; TRBD1 might be the D (6 bases). Germline V CDR1 and CDR2: SGDLS, YYNGEE. The germline V and J ends were trimmed by 3 bases and 3 bases, with 13 bases remaining between them. CDR3 length: 15 amino acids. The CDR3 loop is CASSASGQDYNEQFF. The DNA for the CDR3 is TGTGCCAGCAGCGCGTCGGGACAAGACTACAATGAGCAGTTCTTC.

The chain uses TRBV28 and TRBJ1-1; 7 nucleotides match TRBD1. Germline V gives CDR1 MDHEN, CDR2 SYDVKM. With V trimmed by 5 bases and J by 4 bases, 1 base remained unmatched. The CDR3 spans 12 residues. The CDR3 loop reads CASSPGGTEAFF. CDR3 bases: TGTGCCAGCAGTCCAGGGGGCACTGAAGCTTTCTTT.

The chain is built from TRBV7-3 and TRBJ1-4, with 7 bases that match TRBD1. This CDR3 spans 15 amino acids. The germline V gene encodes CDR1 SGHTA and CDR2 FQGTGA. V shed 0 bases, J shed 2 bases, and the junction held 0 bases outside the gene matches. The CDR3: CASSLTGQTNEKLFF. The CDR3 coding sequence is TGTGCCAGCAGCTTAACGGGACAGACTAATGAAAAACTGTTTTTT. Full variable domain (outside the CDR3, taken from reference TRBV7-3 and TRBJ1-4): GAGVSQTPSNKVTEKGKYVELRCDPISGHTALYWYRQSLGQGPEFLIYFQGTGAADDSGLPNDRFFAVRPEGSVSTLKIQRTERGDSAVYLCASSLTGQTNEKLFFGSGTQLSVL.

In this sample, this clone turned up a few times. The rearrangement uses TRBV6-4 and TRBJ1-1; D is ambiguous. Between the trimmed V and J ends, which lost 6 bases and 1 base, there was a span of 12 bases. CDR3 length: 14 residues. From germline, CDR1 is MRHNA and CDR2 SNTAGT. The DNA of the CDR3 is TGTGCCAGCAGAACAGACCAAGAGAACACTGAAGCTTTCTTT. It yields the protein CASRTDQENTEAFF.

This clone was observed many times. CDR3 in DNA: TGTGCCAGTAAACCGAGCAAGAACTATGGCTACACCTTC. This codes for CASKPSKNYGYTF. The J gene is TRBJ1-2, the V gene TRBV19; D remains unclear. This CDR3 spans 13 amino acids. From germline, CDR1 is LNHDA and CDR2 SQIVND (reference sequence). V was clipped by 7 bases and J by 2 bases, with 11 bases between them.

The V gene is TRBV19, the J gene TRBJ2-5; TRBD2 agrees at 7 bases. CDR1 and CDR2 (germline): LNHDA, SQIVND (reference sequence). The V and J ends lost 7 bases and 5 bases, in that order; junction bases with no gene match: 10. This CDR3 comprises 14 residues. CDR3 in DNA: TGTGCCAGTACCATGGGGGGGGGAGCGGAGACCCAGTACTTC. It encodes CASTMGGGAETQYF.

This clone was seen a few times. The V and J genes are TRBV5-1 and TRBJ1-1, with no clear D. The V end was cut by 1 base, the J end by 3 bases, with 13 bases between. This CDR3 region has 15 residues. Germline V gene lookup returns CDR1 SGHRS and CDR2 YFSETQ. CDR3 in DNA: TGCGCCAGCAGCTTGCCCTCTTATGGAGACACTGAAGCTTTCTTT. It translates to CASSLPSYGDTEAFF.

The chain recombines TRBV27 with TRBJ1-1, with a tentative D call TRBD1 (6 bases). Trimming shortened V by 8 bases and J by 7 bases, and 17 bases separated the two germline ends. The CDR3 is made up of 13 amino acids. Germline V CDR1 and CDR2: MNHEY, SMNVEV (reference sequence). CDR3 residues: CASWDLRGFEAFF. The CDR3 bases are TGTGCCAGCTGGGACCTAAGGGGGTTTGAAGCTTTCTTT.

The rearrangement uses TRBV20-1 and TRBJ2-3; D remains unclear. Germline values: CDR1 DFQATT, CDR2 SNEGSKA (reference sequence). The CDR3 sequence is 10 residues long. The CDR3 loop reads CSSGTDTQYF. CDR3 coding DNA: TGCAGCTCGGGCACAGATACGCAGTATTTT.

V gene TRBV7-2 combines with J gene TRBJ1-1; TRBD1 might be the D (5 bases). Trimming removed 2 bases at V and 4 bases at J, with 8 bases between. This CDR3 has 13 residues. Germline CDR1 and CDR2: SGHTA and FQGNSA. The CDR3 protein is CASSLLGGTEAFF. In nucleotides, the CDR3 is TGTGCCAGCAGCTTATTGGGGGGCACTGAAGCTTTCTTT. Full variable domain (missing parts from reference TRBV7-2 and TRBJ1-1): GAGVSQSPSNKVTEKGKDVELRCDPISGHTALYWYRQSLGQGLEFLIYFQGNSAPDKSGLPSDRFSAERTGGSVSTLTIQRTQQEDSAVYLCASSLLGGTEAFFGQGTRLTVV.

This chain joins TRBV5-1 and TRBJ2-4; TRBD2 aligns across 8 bases. Germline assignment: CDR1 SGHRS and CDR2 YFSETQ. The V and J ends lost 3 bases and 1 base, in that order; junction bases with no gene match: 6. There are 16 residues in the CDR3. The DNA for the CDR3 is TGCGCCAGCAGCTCACGGGGGGGTGCGGCCAAAAACATTCAGTACTTC. It codes for CASSSRGGAAKNIQYF.

For this clone: Other nucleotide sequences in the sample specify the same CDR3. The rearrangement joins TRBV28 to TRBJ1-2; 8 bases are shared with TRBD1. There are 12 residues in the CDR3. Germline lookup yields CDR1 MDHEN and CDR2 SYDVKM. Trimming at V came to 6 bases and at J to 4 bases, leaving 1 base not matched to a gene. CDR3 nucleotide sequence: TGTGCCAGCAGCACAGGGGGCTATGGCTACACCTTC. Residues: CASSTGGYGYTF.

The CDR3 here is CASSYLEGQGGTEAFF. The DNA of the CDR3 is TGTGCCAGCAGTTACCTTGAAGGACAGGGGGGGACTGAAGCTTTCTTT. The rearrangement links TRBV6-5 to TRBJ1-1; 10 bases line up with TRBD1. This CDR3 region has 16 residues. Losses at the gene ends were 2 bases for V and 5 bases for J; bases not matched to a gene: 8. Germline loops: CDR1 MNHEY, CDR2 SVGAGI.

The rearrangement uses TRBV28 and TRBJ2-5; D possibly corresponds to TRBD1 (6 bases). V was pared by 9 bases and J by 1 base, with 21 bases between. Germline CDR1 reads MDHEN; CDR2 reads SYDVKM. This CDR3 is 16 amino acids long. The CDR3, as DNA: TGTGCCAGGCCGCGTCATTGGACAGCGCCCCAAGAGACCCAGTACTTC. Translating it yields CARPRHWTAPQETQYF.

The rearrangement uses TRBV27 and TRBJ1-4; 7 nucleotides agree with TRBD1. The CDR3 is made up of 16 amino acids. V was pared by 6 bases and J by 6 bases, with 13 bases of the junction left unmatched. The germline V gene encodes CDR1 MNHEY and CDR2 SMNVEV (reference sequence). The CDR3 DNA is TGTGCCAGCAGCCTTTTCCGATCCAGGGGGGATGAAAAACTGTTTTTT. Translating gives CASSLFRSRGDEKLFF.

This chain joins TRBV6-4 and TRBJ1-2; a weak D match, TRBD1 (6 bases). The germline gives CDR1 MRHNA, CDR2 SNTAGT. Trimming shortened V by 2 bases and J by 8 bases, and 9 bases separated the two germline ends. This CDR3 spans 12 amino acids. The CDR3 loop reads CASSDGGPGYTF. Written as DNA, the CDR3 is TGTGCCAGCAGTGACGGGGGCCCGGGCTACACCTTC.

The genes are TRBV28 and TRBJ1-5; TRBD1 matches at 8 bases. The CDR3 sequence is 15 residues long. CDR1 MDHEN and CDR2 SYDVKM come from the germline V gene. V gave up 7 bases and J gave up 5 bases; unmatched junction bases: 10. The CDR3 nucleotides are TGTGCCAGCAACTCGGCGACAGGGGACCATCAGCCCCAGCATTTT. Translated, it gives CASNSATGDHQPQHF.

The CDR3 DNA follows: TGTGCCAGCAGGGGGGGAGGGTCGGGCGAGCAGTACTTC. This encodes CASRGGGSGEQYF. The V call is TRBV28, the J call TRBJ2-7, with 7 positions matching TRBD2. The V gene end was trimmed by 6 bases and the J gene end by 6 bases; junction bases not matched to a gene: 8. The CDR3 has 13 residues. Per the germline V gene, CDR1 is MDHEN and CDR2 is SYDVKM.